Below, one T cell receptor (beta chain) is given with its context. These data belong to a study of blood T cell repertoires in COVID-19. On the study more broadly: Samples of COVID-19 (acute and convalescent) were obtained from the United States, Italy and Spain. The cDNA or gDNA used as material had been derived from T cells, B-cell-depleted T cells, or PBMCs.

How the authors handled the data: Researchers report that nucleated cell counts were estimated from reference gene primer amplification. Measured with immunoSEQ multiplex PCR; TCRdb has only the in-frame clones, and not every one. That table supplies the V and J calls and clone size; D and trimming were determined from the DNA. The sample carries about 260,000 clones, approximately 86% recorded once. V trimming: 3 bases; J trimming: 3 bases; junction bases outside the gene matches: 15. The CDR3 runs 18 residues. Germline V gene sequence: CDR1 MGHRA, CDR2 YSYEKL. The sequencing sample was made of peripheral blood. The sequence came from a human donor in a cohort sampled during active COVID-19. The chain joins TRBV4-1 to TRBJ2-7; the match to TRBD1 covers 9 bases. The CDR3 DNA is TGCGCCAGCAGCCACGCAGACCTACTCGGGACAGGGTTCTACGAGCAGTACTTC. Translating it yields CASSHADLLGTGFYEQYF.